Given below is one T cell receptor beta chain in context. The CDR3 sequence is 13 residues long. The germline gives CDR1 WSHSY, CDR2 SAAADI. The ends were cut back, 2 bases at V and 0 bases at J, with 5 bases in the middle. Under the authors' procedure: Counts of nucleated cells, estimated from reference gene primer amplification, were obtained. Libraries were prepared by immunoSEQ multiplex PCR; TCRdb keeps only in-frame clonotypes and omits some of them. The DNA gave D and trimming, while V, J and clone size come from that table. Here the sample spans more than 40,000 clones, 88% being singletons. This sample is part of a study of blood T cell repertoires in COVID-19. Across the study: Italy, Spain and the United States were the sources of the convalescent and acute COVID-19 samples.

The TCR originated in a man in his forties or fifties with active COVID-19. The sample comprised peripheral blood. The rearrangement joins TRBV10-2 to TRBJ2-7, with D uncertain. CDR3 in DNA: TGCGCCAGCAGTGAGATCGTCTCCTACGAGCAGTACTTC. It translates to CASSEIVSYEQYF.